A single sample gave rise to the 15 T cell receptor beta chains below, sequenced in a study of T cell responses to AZD1222 COVID-19 vaccine. Assay used: immunoSEQ multiplex PCR; TCRdb lists only in-frame clones, some missing. The sample carries 80,000 to 95,000 clones, approximately 80% recorded once. Sequencing was performed on peripheral blood, taken on day 0 of AZD1222 vaccination. Receptors were obtained from an adult in good health.

This chain uses TRBV7-2 with TRBJ1-4; perhaps TRBD1 as D (6 bases). Germline CDR1 SGHTA, CDR2 FQGNSA. The V and J ends lost 2 bases and 2 bases respectively, with 6 bases between them. This CDR3 region has 14 residues. The CDR3 coding sequence is TGTGCCAGCAGCTTAACAGGGACTAATGAAAAACTGTTTTTT. This sequence encodes CASSLTGTNEKLFF.

This chain joins TRBV25-1 and TRBJ2-3; D is possibly TRBD1 or TRBD2 (5 bases each). The CDR3 extends over 16 amino acids. V was trimmed by 1 base and J by 4 bases, leaving 15 bases between them. Germline V gene data show CDR1 as MGHDK and CDR2 as SYGVNS. The CDR3 nucleotides are TGTGCCAGCAGTGAATTGGGGCGCCGAGGGGCAGATACGCAGTATTTT. This sequence encodes CASSELGRRGADTQYF. The variable domain in full, with the rest retrieved from reference TRBV25-1 and TRBJ2-3, is EADIYQTPRYLVIGTGKKITLECSQTMGHDKMYWYQQDPGMELHLIHYSYGVNSTEKGDLSSESTVSRIRTEHFPLTLESARPSHTSQYLCASSELGRRGADTQYFGPGTRLTVL.

The J gene is TRBJ1-2, the V gene TRBV6-5; 7 nucleotides match TRBD1. V trimming: 6 bases; J trimming: 4 bases; junction bases outside the gene matches: 2. Germline CDR1 reads MNHEY; CDR2 reads SVGAGI. The CDR3 sequence is 12 residues long. The CDR3 loop is CASRQGPYGYTF. CDR3 in DNA: TGTGCCAGCAGACAGGGGCCCTATGGCTACACCTTC.

The chain joins TRBV7-2 to TRBJ2-7; D tentatively fits TRBD1 or TRBD2 (5 bases each). Germline V gives CDR1 SGHTA, CDR2 FQGNSA. V was trimmed by 1 base and J by 0 bases, leaving 10 bases between them. The CDR3 is made up of 15 amino acids. The CDR3 coding sequence is TGTGCCAGCAGCTTAGGGGGGTCTTACTCCTACGAGCAGTACTTC. It translates to CASSLGGSYSYEQYF.

In its sample, this clone was seen a few times. The rearrangement joins TRBV11-2 to TRBJ2-3, with TRBD2 as a possible D gene (6 bases). The CDR3 length is 14 residues. Trimming removed 2 bases from V and 5 bases from J, with 11 bases in between. Germline CDR1 reads SGHAT; CDR2 reads FQNNGV. The CDR3: CASSLWGSGDTQYF. The CDR3 nucleotides are TGTGCCAGCAGCTTATGGGGTAGCGGAGATACGCAGTATTTT. The variable domain in full, completed from reference TRBV11-2 and TRBJ2-3, reads EAGVAQSPRYKIIEKRQSVAFWCNPISGHATLYWYQQILGQGPKLLIQFQNNGVVDDSQLPKDRFSAERLKGVDSTLKIQPAKLEDSAVYLCASSLWGSGDTQYFGPGTRLTVL.

This clone occurred once. V is TRBV18 and J is TRBJ2-7; 9 positions agree with TRBD1. CDR3 length: 14 residues. Germline assignment: CDR1 KGHSH and CDR2 LQKENI. V was pared by 3 bases and J by 2 bases, with 2 bases of the junction left unmatched. As DNA, the CDR3 is TGTGCCAGCTCACCCCGGGACAGGGCCTACGAGCAGTACTTC. It codes for CASSPRDRAYEQYF.

The sample holds one count of this clone. The chain recombines TRBV12-5 with TRBJ1-2; TRBD1 is a possible D gene (5 bases). V gave up 5 bases and J gave up 8 bases, with 18 bases separating them. The CDR3 has 14 residues. CDR1 and CDR2 (germline): LGHNT, FRNRAP. This CDR3 is CASGPISGGGGYTF. The CDR3 nucleotides are TGTGCTAGTGGTCCCATCAGTGGGGGTGGCGGCTACACCTTC.

This chain connects TRBV10-3 to TRBJ2-7, with D unresolved. With 4 bases removed from V and 3 bases from J, the gap between germline ends came to 10 bases. The CDR3 length is 13 residues. Germline V lookup: CDR1 ENHRY, CDR2 SYGVKD. The CDR3 sequence: CAISADGYYEQYF. CDR3 DNA: TGTGCCATCAGTGCAGACGGCTACTACGAGCAGTACTTC.

The genes are TRBV5-4 and TRBJ1-2, with D possibly being TRBD1 (5 bases). Trimming removed 4 bases at V and 6 bases at J, with 16 bases between. The CDR3 totals 14 residues. CDR1 and CDR2 (germline): SGHNT, YYREEE (reference sequence). The CDR3 sequence: CASSPTGGEDGYTF. CDR3 nucleotides: TGTGCCAGCAGCCCTACCGGAGGGGAGGATGGCTACACCTTC.

This sequence joins TRBV19 and TRBJ1-5, with unresolved D. There are 12 residues in the CDR3. In germline, CDR1 is LNHDA, CDR2 SQIVND (reference sequence). Trimming took 8 bases from V and 9 from J, leaving 14 bases between them. This CDR3 is CASGGIGPPQHF. CDR3 DNA sequence: TGTGCCAGTGGAGGGATAGGTCCGCCCCAGCATTTT.

The CDR3 bases are TGTGCCAGCAGAGAAGGGGCCTTGGAGACCCAGTACTTC. Translating gives CASREGALETQYF. V usage is TRBV27 and J usage is TRBJ2-5, with D perhaps TRBD1 (5 bases). The CDR3 covers 13 residues. Germline CDR1 MNHEY, CDR2 SMNVEV (reference sequence). V was pared by 6 bases and J by 5 bases, with 13 bases between.

The J gene is TRBJ2-5, the V gene TRBV12-3 or TRBV12-4, with TRBD2 matching 8 bases. The CDR3 contains 13 residues. V was clipped by 3 bases and J by 4 bases; unmatched bases: 1. The CDR3 sequence: CASSFGRGETQYF. Written as DNA, the CDR3 is TGTGCCAGCAGTTTCGGGAGGGGAGAGACCCAGTACTTC.

The chain is built from TRBV5-1 and TRBJ2-5, with 9 bases aligning to TRBD1. The CDR3 runs 16 residues. The J segment lost 4 bases and the V segment lost 3 bases, leaving 10 bases of the junction unmatched. CDR1 is SGHRS and CDR2 is YFSETQ in the germline V gene. CDR3 DNA sequence: TGCGCCAGCAGCTCCGGGACAGGGAGGTGGGTAGAGACCCAGTACTTC. It is translated as CASSSGTGRWVETQYF.

The rearrangement joins TRBV7-9 to TRBJ1-3; D not resolved. Between the trimmed V and J ends, which lost 4 bases and 0 bases, there was a span of 13 bases. Germline V lookup: CDR1 SEHNR, CDR2 FQNEAQ (reference sequence). This CDR3 has 16 residues. CDR3 DNA: TGTGCCAGCAGCTCGACCTCGGAGTACTCTGGAAACACCATATATTTT. Translated, it gives CASSSTSEYSGNTIYF. Variable domain in full (rest from reference TRBV7-9 and TRBJ1-3): DTGVSQNPRHKITKRGQNVTFRCDPISEHNRLYWYRQTLGQGPEFLTYFQNEAQLEKSRLLSDRFSAERPKGSFSTLEIQRTEQGDSAMYLCASSSTSEYSGNTIYFGEGSWLTVV.

J is TRBJ2-7 and V is TRBV11-2; D perhaps matches TRBD1 (6 bases). Germline V lookup: CDR1 SGHAT, CDR2 FQNNGV. V shed 5 bases and J shed 1 base, with 12 bases lying between them. The CDR3 totals 14 residues. CDR3 in DNA: TGTGCCAGCAGCAGCCCCAGGGGTTCCTACGAGCAGTACTTC. This codes for CASSSPRGSYEQYF. Full variable domain (remainder filled in from reference TRBV11-2 and TRBJ2-7): EAGVAQSPRYKIIEKRQSVAFWCNPISGHATLYWYQQILGQGPKLLIQFQNNGVVDDSQLPKDRFSAERLKGVDSTLKIQPAKLEDSAVYLCASSSPRGSYEQYFGPGTRLTVT.